These T cell receptor beta chains were read from a single sample in a study of blood T cell repertoires in COVID-19. Clones were read by immunoSEQ multiplex PCR, and TCRdb kept only the in-frame ones, dropping some. This repertoire shows approximately 530,000 clones, approximately 91% found once; its top ten account for 7.5% to 9.5%. The source material was peripheral blood. These TCRs come from a woman aged 45-60 years with COVID-19, enrolled during active disease. Each CDR3 is given with its conserved first and last residue. The D gene is left open where the match is weak. Rows may omit the clone size; those that give it use once, few, many or a size class.

len	abundance	d_gene	v_gene	j_gene	CDR3nt	CDR3aa
15	.	TRBD1	TRBV5-4	TRBJ2-7	TGTGCCAGCAGCCCTTCGGGGGACAGGGCCTACGAGCAGTACTTC	CASSPSGDRAYEQYF
15	.	TRBD2	TRBV5-4	TRBJ2-3	TGTGCCAGCAGCTCCGGACTAGCGGTCACAGATACGCAGTATTTT	CASSSGLAVTDTQYF
14	.	TRBD1	TRBV18	TRBJ1-2	TGTGCCAGCTCCCCGGGACAGGGCGCCTATGGCTACACCTTC	CASSPGQGAYGYTF
15	.	TRBD1	TRBV6-5	TRBJ2-2	TGTGCCAGCAGTCTAGGACAGGGGAGGACCGGGGAGCTGTTTTTT	CASSLGQGRTGELFF
13	once	.	TRBV7-8	TRBJ1-5	TGTGCCAGCAGCTTTAGAAGCAATCAGCCCCAGCATTTT	CASSFRSNQPQHF
12	.	.	TRBV3-1/TRBV3-2	TRBJ1-1	TGTGCCAGCAGCCAGGCGAACACTGAAGCTTTCTTT	CASSQANTEAFF
13	.	.	TRBV12-3/TRBV12-4	TRBJ1-1	TGTGCCAGCAGTGCCCCTCAGTATCCAAACACTTTCTTT	CASSAPQYPNTFF
15	once	.	TRBV10-3	TRBJ2-2	TGTGCCATCAGTGAGGGGCTGGCTGACACCGGGGAGCTGTTTTTT	CAISEGLADTGELFF
15	once	TRBD2	TRBV5-5	TRBJ2-5	TGTGCCAGCAGCTTTTCTAGCGGGGCCCAAGAGACCCAGTACTTC	CASSFSSGAQETQYF
16	.	.	TRBV25-1	TRBJ2-5	TGTGCCAGCAGTTTACCATTAGAATCTACCCAAGAGACCCAGTACTTC	CASSLPLESTQETQYF
16	once	.	TRBV5-1	TRBJ2-5	TGCGCCAGCAGCTTGGCCTATTCAGGACTTCAAGAGACCCAGTACTTC	CASSLAYSGLQETQYF
16	once	TRBD1	TRBV6-5	TRBJ1-1	TGTGCCAGCAGTTTCCTCGGACAGGGCACTGACACTGAAGCTTTCTTT	CASSFLGQGTDTEAFF
15	.	.	TRBV7-8	TRBJ2-3	TGTGCCAGCAGCTTAGTTGGAGGGGCCACAGATACGCAGTATTTT	CASSLVGGATDTQYF
13	.	.	TRBV6-2/TRBV6-3	TRBJ1-1	TGTGCCAGCAGTTACCTCCAGGGATCTGAAGCTTTCTTT	CASSYLQGSEAFF
13	.	.	TRBV5-5	TRBJ1-2	TGTGCCAGCAGCTTCTGGAGAGGCCATGGCTACACCTTC	CASSFWRGHGYTF
14	.	TRBD2	TRBV29-1	TRBJ2-1	TGCAGCTCCCGGAGAAGCGGGGGGGCCAATGAGCAGTTCTTC	CSSRRSGGANEQFF
15	.	.	TRBV5-4	TRBJ1-2	TGTGCCAGCAGCCCCGGGCCAGGGAACAACTATGGCTACACCTTC	CASSPGPGNNYGYTF
15	.	TRBD1	TRBV6-5	TRBJ1-5	TGTGCCAGCAGTTCTTCTCAGGGGGAGTTTCAGCCCCAGCATTTT	CASSSSQGEFQPQHF
15	once	.	TRBV9	TRBJ1-1	TGTGCCAGCAGCGTAGAATGGTCCTCGGGCACTGAAGCTTTCTTT	CASSVEWSSGTEAFF
13	.	TRBD1	TRBV9	TRBJ1-1	TGTGCCAGCAGCAGAACAGGGGACACTGAAGCTTTCTTT	CASSRTGDTEAFF
14	.	.	TRBV19	TRBJ1-4	TGTGCCAGTAGCCCCCCAGGGTTGAATGAAAAACTGTTTTTT	CASSPPGLNEKLFF
15	.	.	TRBV6-5	TRBJ2-1	TGTGCCAGCAGGATGGTGGGGGCCACTTTTATTGAGCAGTTCTTC	CASRMVGATFIEQFF
14	.	.	TRBV7-9	TRBJ2-7	TGTGCCAGCAGTTCCCCAGGAAAACGTTACGAGCAGTACTTC	CASSSPGKRYEQYF
16	.	TRBD1	TRBV4-1	TRBJ1-4	TGCGCCAGCAGATTTATGGACAGGGGACCAAGAGAAAAACTGTTTTTT	CASRFMDRGPREKLFF
13	.	.	TRBV27	TRBJ2-7	TGTGCCAGCAGTTCAGGGCCCTGGTACGAGCAGTACTTC	CASSSGPWYEQYF
15	.	TRBD1	TRBV10-2	TRBJ2-1	TGCGCCAGCAAAACGATCGACAGGGGAAGTAGTGAGCAGTTCTTC	CASKTIDRGSSEQFF
16	.	TRBD2	TRBV24-1	TRBJ2-1	TGTGCCACCAGTGATTCCCTAGCGGGGGTATACAATGAGCAGTTCTTC	CATSDSLAGVYNEQFF
15	once	TRBD1	TRBV27	TRBJ2-1	TGTGCCAGCAGTTTAGGGACAGGGAGGGGAAATGAGCAGTTCTTC	CASSLGTGRGNEQFF
15	.	.	TRBV6-5	TRBJ1-2	TGTGCCAGCAGTACGACAACAGGGCGGAACTATGGCTACACCTTC	CASSTTTGRNYGYTF
16	few	.	TRBV7-3	TRBJ1-6	TGTGCCAGCAGCTTAACGGCAGTCGCGGGGAATTCACCCCTCCACTTT	CASSLTAVAGNSPLHF
15	.	.	TRBV3-1/TRBV3-2	TRBJ2-7	TGTGCCAGCAGCCAAGCGGCAGGGCCGTGGTACGAGCAGTACTTC	CASSQAAGPWYEQYF
16	.	TRBD1	TRBV11-2	TRBJ2-2	TGTGCCAGCAGCCTTACGGGCCTTCAGGGGGCCGGGGAGCTGTTTTTT	CASSLTGLQGAGELFF
16	.	.	TRBV15	TRBJ1-1	TGTGCCACCAGCCTCGGTTGGAGGGAGGGAAACACTGAAGCTTTCTTT	CATSLGWREGNTEAFF
12	.	TRBD1	TRBV2	TRBJ1-1	TGTGCCAGCAGTACAGGGGTCACTGAAGCTTTCTTT	CASSTGVTEAFF
14	.	TRBD1	TRBV6-6	TRBJ1-2	TGTGCCAGTGGCCAGGGGGATCGGGACTATGGCTACACCTTC	CASGQGDRDYGYTF
16	.	.	TRBV28	TRBJ1-5	TGTGCCAGCAGGCCTCGGGGGGCTGGGATTTATCAGCCCCAGCATTTT	CASRPRGAGIYQPQHF
12	.	.	TRBV7-9	TRBJ1-1	TGTGCCAGCAGCCTGCTCGGGACAGAAGCTTTCTTT	CASSLLGTEAFF
14	.	.	TRBV5-1	TRBJ1-1	TGCGCCAGCAGCCTAGGAGGAGGGAACACTGAAGCTTTCTTT	CASSLGGGNTEAFF
16	.	TRBD1	TRBV5-1	TRBJ1-1	TGCGCCAGCAGCCGAACGTTGGGGACAGCGAACACTGAAGCTTTCTTT	CASSRTLGTANTEAFF
13	.	TRBD1	TRBV7-9	TRBJ1-3	TGTGCCAGCAGCCCACAGACAGGGGACACCATATATTTT	CASSPQTGDTIYF
18	.	.	TRBV2	TRBJ2-6	TGTGCCAGCAGTGAGGCCCTAACAGGCTTCTCTGGGGCCAACGTCCTGACTTTC	CASSEALTGFSGANVLTF
12	.	.	TRBV29-1	TRBJ1-1	TGCAGCGTTCTAGCCAGGGGCACTGAAGCTTTCTTT	CSVLARGTEAFF
17	.	TRBD1	TRBV19	TRBJ1-2	TGTGCCAGCCGGGATCCCAAACCGCAGGGGGCGAACTATGGCTACACCTTC	CASRDPKPQGANYGYTF
13	.	.	TRBV5-4	TRBJ2-3	TGTGCCAGCAGTTCTACAGGGTTGGATACGCAGTATTTT	CASSSTGLDTQYF
16	.	TRBD1	TRBV2	TRBJ2-7	TGTGCCAGCAGACCCCCCGCCGGGACAGGGGGCTTCGAGCAGTACTTC	CASRPPAGTGGFEQYF
15	.	.	TRBV27	TRBJ1-6	TGTGCCAGCAGTTTAAGCCCCGACTATAATTCACCCCTCCACTTT	CASSLSPDYNSPLHF
15	.	.	TRBV24-1	TRBJ1-1	TGTGCCACCTCCCTGGGCACAGGGCATAACACTGAAGCTTTCTTT	CATSLGTGHNTEAFF
12	.	.	TRBV7-9	TRBJ1-1	TGTGCCAGCAGCTTAGCCGTCACTGAAGCTTTCTTT	CASSLAVTEAFF
16	.	.	TRBV28	TRBJ1-5	TGTGCCAGCAGCCCGATTTCAGGGATGATGGATCAGCCCCAGCATTTT	CASSPISGMMDQPQHF
12	.	.	TRBV30	TRBJ2-1	TGTGCCTGGAGTGTAAGGCGGGGTGAGCAGTTCTTC	CAWSVRRGEQFF
14	.	.	TRBV28	TRBJ1-3	TGTGCCAGCAGCCCCGGAGGCTCTGGAAACACCATATATTTT	CASSPGGSGNTIYF
14	.	.	TRBV5-5	TRBJ1-5	TGTGCCAGCAGCATACGAGAGAGCAATCAGCCCCAGCATTTT	CASSIRESNQPQHF
14	.	.	TRBV10-1	TRBJ2-7	TGCGCCAGCAGTGACGGGACATTGGTCGGCGAGCAGTACTTC	CASSDGTLVGEQYF
14	.	TRBD1	TRBV5-6	TRBJ1-1	TGTGCCAGCAGCTTGGGGACAGGCGGGGTTGAAGCTTTCTTT	CASSLGTGGVEAFF
16	.	.	TRBV5-1	TRBJ2-6	TGCGCCAGCAGCCCAGCAGCGGTCTCTGGGGCCAACGTCCTGACTTTC	CASSPAAVSGANVLTF
14	once	TRBD2	TRBV5-1	TRBJ2-7	TGCGCCAGCAGCTCGAGCGGGGGAACCTACGAGCAGTACTTC	CASSSSGGTYEQYF
14	.	.	TRBV7-8	TRBJ2-7	TGTGCCAGCGGGGGCCGGATGGACTCCTACGAGCAGTACTTC	CASGGRMDSYEQYF
13	.	.	TRBV2	TRBJ1-6	TGTGCCAGCAGTGAAGCGAGCGGGTCACCCCTCCACTTT	CASSEASGSPLHF
13	few	.	TRBV5-4	TRBJ2-7	TGTGCCAGCAGCTCGGGGGTCTCCTACGAGCAGTACTTC	CASSSGVSYEQYF